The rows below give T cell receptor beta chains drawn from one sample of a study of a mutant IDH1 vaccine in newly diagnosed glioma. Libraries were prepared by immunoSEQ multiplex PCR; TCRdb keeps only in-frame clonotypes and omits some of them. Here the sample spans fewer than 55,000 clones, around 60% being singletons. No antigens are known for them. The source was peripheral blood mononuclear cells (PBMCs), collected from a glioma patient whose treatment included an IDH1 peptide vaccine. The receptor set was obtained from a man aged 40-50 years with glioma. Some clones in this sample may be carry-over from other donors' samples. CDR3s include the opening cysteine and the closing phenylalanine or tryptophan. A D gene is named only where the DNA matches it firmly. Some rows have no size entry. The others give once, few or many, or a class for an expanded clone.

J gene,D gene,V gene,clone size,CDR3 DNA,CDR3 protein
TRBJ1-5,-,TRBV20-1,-,TGCAGTGCTAGCGTCGGGCAGCCCCAGCATTTT,CSASVGQPQHF
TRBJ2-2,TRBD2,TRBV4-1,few,TGCGCCAGCAGCCAAGATCGCGGTAGCGGGGCCCTCGCCGGCACCGGGGAGCTGTTTTTT,CASSQDRGSGALAGTGELFF
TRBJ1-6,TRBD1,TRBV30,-,TGTGCCTGGAGTGCACAGGGGGGGAATTCACCCCTCCACTTT,CAWSAQGGNSPLHF
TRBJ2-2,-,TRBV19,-,TGTGCCAGTAGTTCACAGCATAGGGGGTTCAGCGGGGAGCTGTTTTTT,CASSSQHRGFSGELFF
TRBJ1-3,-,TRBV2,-,TGTGCCGTCGGGTACAGAGGGAGCTCTGGAAACACCATATATTTT,CAVGYRGSSGNTIYF
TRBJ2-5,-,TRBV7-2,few,TGTGCCAGCAGCTTAGTCGAGACCCAGTACTTC,CASSLVETQYF
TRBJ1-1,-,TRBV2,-,TGTGCCAGCAGTGTATTAGCAGAAGCTTTCTTT,CASSVLAEAFF
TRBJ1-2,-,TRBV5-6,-,TGTGCCAGCAGCTTGGGGTCCACTTTAGGCTCTGGCTACACCTTC,CASSLGSTLGSGYTF
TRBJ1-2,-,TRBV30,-,TGTGCCTTTAGGAGCAGGGAACTACGGGGCTACACCTTC,CAFRSRELRGYTF
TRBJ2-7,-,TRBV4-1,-,TGCGCCAGCAGCCAAGATATGAGGACAGCCTACGAGCAGTACTTC,CASSQDMRTAYEQYF
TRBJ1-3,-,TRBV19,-,TGTGCCAGTAGTAAACTACAGGGATACGGAAACACCATATATTTT,CASSKLQGYGNTIYF
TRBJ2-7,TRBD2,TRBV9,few,TGTGCCAGCAGCGTAGGAGTAAGCGGGGGCTCCTACGAGCAGTACTTC,CASSVGVSGGSYEQYF
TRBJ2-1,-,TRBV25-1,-,TGTGCCAGCAGCCACGGTAACAATGAGCAGTTCTTC,CASSHGNNEQFF
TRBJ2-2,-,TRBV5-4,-,TGTGCCAGCAGTCAGGGGGGAAACACCGGGGAGCTGTTTTTT,CASSQGGNTGELFF